This T cell receptor beta chain appears in the sequencing data of a study of OX40 agonist ivuxolimab in advanced cancers. Regarding the research as a whole: The costimulatory receptor OX40 (CD134) was targeted by ivuxolimab, a fully human IgG2 agonistic monoclonal antibody. Intravenous ivuxolimab was administered to patients every 2 weeks at six dose levels: 0.01, 0.1, 0.3, 1.5, 3 and 10 mg/kg. Of the roughly 54 patients in dose escalation, 19 had hepatocellular carcinoma, about 15 had melanoma, 9 had renal cell carcinoma and 9 had head and neck cancer. In the dose-escalation cohort, more than 75% of patients were male, and the mean age was around 60 years, with a range of about 23 to 90. Patients were allowed to have had prior anti-PD-1, anti-PD-L1 or anti-CTLA-4 therapy, and around 43% of the dose-escalation patients had been treated with checkpoint inhibitors. Three dose-escalation patients achieved partial responses, one with hepatocellular carcinoma and two with cutaneous melanoma. Peripheral TCRbeta sequencing aimed to test whether ivuxolimab altered TCR sequence diversity and caused clonal T-cell expansion. The monotherapy dose-escalation portion (N ≈ 56 patients) of the phase I ivuxolimab trial is reported in the paper.

Note on this clone: This clone's antigen is unknown. No much larger clone exists at a distance of one base, and base qualities are not known.

Genomic DNA was extracted from sorted cells for sequencing of the TCRbeta CDR3 region. The immunoSEQ Assay was used for sequencing of TCRbeta CDR3 regions. Here the immuneACCESS table is served through TCRdb, limited to in-frame sequences with V and J called. Missing clones are a known gap in these copies; in checked studies unresolved V genes cover under half, and the rest lacks a known reason. The sample table shows 44,000 or so clones, and about nine tenths are seen once. The ten biggest clones cover around 19% of the sample. General conclusions and limits of the study: In the 0.1-3.0 mg/kg groups, partial responders were among the patients with the lowest normalized peripheral clonal expansion, particularly in CD8+ T cells. After ivuxolimab, CD8+ T cells had more expanded clones than CD4+ T cells on average. The antigen specificity of the clonally expanded peripheral T cells was not determined. At doses of 0.1 to 3.0 mg/kg, clonal expansion of both CD4+ and CD8+ T cells in blood was seen between baseline and week 6. Low levels of normalized T-cell clonal expansion were also shown by some nonresponding patients.

V and J are trimmed by 6 bases and 0 bases, and the gene matches miss 4 bases of the junction. Sequences LNHNV (CDR1) and YYDKDF (CDR2) are obtained from the germline V gene (reference sequence). From its cysteine to its phenylalanine, the CDR3 spans 15 amino acids. The DNA shown is the 45-base CDR3, in frame from base 1. Patients with autoimmune disease history or receiving systemic immunosuppression were excluded from the trial. Peripheral blood for TCR sequencing was drawn from every dose cohort at baseline, at cycle 4 day 1 and at cycle 7 day 1. The samples were drawn from a first-in-human, open-label, multicenter phase I dose-escalation trial of ivuxolimab. Adults with locally advanced or metastatic melanoma, renal cell carcinoma, hepatocellular carcinoma or head and neck squamous cell carcinoma were enrolled in the trial. Before TCR sequencing, CD4+ and CD8+ T cells were separately sorted from peripheral blood.

The receptor chain draws on TRBV15 and TRBJ2-4, with 8 bases matching TRBD1. The sequence was collected from an adult with an advanced solid tumor such as melanoma, head and neck, liver or kidney cancer. This specimen consisted of CD4+ or CD8+ T cells sorted from blood, obtained in a trial of the OX40 agonist ivuxolimab. CDR3 sequence: CATRRDRSAKNIQYF. The bases read TGTGCCACCAGAAGGGACAGGTCAGCCAAAAACATTCAGTACTTC.